The sequence of this T cell receptor (beta chain) was determined in a study of cytomegalovirus exposure and HLA in healthy donors. Both 60 Vbeta primers and 13 Jbeta primers went into the PCR. Clones were sequenced by immunoSEQ multiplex PCR, and TCRdb holds only the in-frame ones, with some missing. The table has 60,000 to 70,000 clones, around 77% seen once. V gave up 5 bases and J gave up 5 bases, with 9 bases separating them. There are 11 residues in the CDR3. Germline CDR1 and CDR2: DFQATT and SNEGSKA (reference sequence). The chain joins TRBV20-1 to TRBJ1-1; D is ambiguous. Material for sequencing was PBMCs. The receptor was isolated from a woman in her 30s in good health and CMV-seronegative. The CDR3 reads CSAGGETEAFF. The DNA for the CDR3 is TGCAGTGCTGGAGGAGAAACTGAAGCTTTCTTT.